This TCR beta chain was captured by sequencing in a study of shared clonotypes between healthy human individuals. Background on the study: In total, the donors were a couple of women and a few men aged 18 to 49.

Genomic DNA of every subset was divided equally among multiple immunoSEQ plates. Assay used: immunoSEQ multiplex PCR; TCRdb lists only in-frame clones, some missing. This table has 470,000 or so clones, 65% to 85% appearing once. The CDR3 length is 15 residues. The V gene's germline CDR1 is MDHEN and CDR2 SYDVKM. The V gene lost 8 bases and the J gene lost 0 bases, with 14 bases spanning the gap. Input material: PBMCs. The sequence derives from a woman between 35 and 50 years old in good health. Some clones in this sample may be carry-over from other donors' samples. The genes are TRBV28 and TRBJ1-5, with D tentatively TRBD1 (5 bases). CDR3 nucleotides: TGTGCCAGCGGGGGGTGGGAGTATAGCAATCAGCCCCAGCATTTT. This gives the protein CASGGWEYSNQPQHF.